The rows below give T cell receptor beta chains drawn from one sample of a study of blood T cell repertoires in COVID-19. Here immunoSEQ multiplex PCR was the method, and the copy in TCRdb shows in-frame clones only, minus some. The sample records around 200,000 clones, around 89% being singletons. The sequenced sample was PBMCs or T cells enriched from blood (not recorded which). These receptors all stem from a man aged 30 to 39 who had recovered from COVID-19. CDR3s include the opening cysteine and the closing phenylalanine or tryptophan. The order of the fields is CDR3 DNA, CDR3 protein, V gene, J gene, D gene, CDR3 length, clone size. The D gene is left open where the match is weak. Rows give clone size only sometimes, using once, few, many, or a class for an expanded clone.

CDR3 DNA: TGTGCCAGCAGCTTCGCTGGTAAAGGACAGGGCGGGACCCAGTACTTC
CDR3 protein: CASSFAGKGQGGTQYF
V gene: TRBV7-6
J gene: TRBJ2-5
D gene: TRBD1
CDR3 length: 16
clone size: -

CDR3 DNA: TGTGCCAGCAGCATGCTGGGGGGATCGAACACTGAAGCTTTCTTT
CDR3 protein: CASSMLGGSNTEAFF
V gene: TRBV9
J gene: TRBJ1-1
D gene: -
CDR3 length: 15
clone size: once

CDR3 DNA: TGCAGCGGAATAGAGAACACTGAAGCTTTCTTT
CDR3 protein: CSGIENTEAFF
V gene: TRBV29-1
J gene: TRBJ1-1
D gene: -
CDR3 length: 11
clone size: -

CDR3 DNA: TGTGCCAGCAGCCCAATTTCGGTAGGGAGGCCGAGCACAGATACGCAGTATTTT
CDR3 protein: CASSPISVGRPSTDTQYF
V gene: TRBV11-2
J gene: TRBJ2-3
D gene: -
CDR3 length: 18
clone size: -

CDR3 DNA: TGTGCCAGCAGTGTTGGGACAGGGTCCTACGAGCAGTACTTC
CDR3 protein: CASSVGTGSYEQYF
V gene: TRBV2
J gene: TRBJ2-7
D gene: TRBD1
CDR3 length: 14
clone size: -

CDR3 DNA: TGTGCCAGCAGCTTAATACAAGTAAACTATGGCTACACCTTC
CDR3 protein: CASSLIQVNYGYTF
V gene: TRBV7-9
J gene: TRBJ1-2
D gene: -
CDR3 length: 14
clone size: -

CDR3 DNA: TGTGCCAGCAGCGTAAGAGGGGGATTGGACACCGGGGAGCTGTTTTTT
CDR3 protein: CASSVRGGLDTGELFF
V gene: TRBV7-9
J gene: TRBJ2-2
D gene: -
CDR3 length: 16
clone size: -

CDR3 DNA: TGCGCCAGCAGCCACGACAGGGGGCGGGACGAGCAGTACTTC
CDR3 protein: CASSHDRGRDEQYF
V gene: TRBV4-3
J gene: TRBJ2-7
D gene: TRBD1
CDR3 length: 14
clone size: -

CDR3 DNA: TGTGCCAGTAGTATACGGGGTAGCACTGAAGCTTTCTTT
CDR3 protein: CASSIRGSTEAFF
V gene: TRBV19
J gene: TRBJ1-1
D gene: -
CDR3 length: 13
clone size: -

CDR3 DNA: TGTGCCAGCAGTTTATGGGGGACAGGGGTCACAGATACGCAGTATTTT
CDR3 protein: CASSLWGTGVTDTQYF
V gene: TRBV28
J gene: TRBJ2-3
D gene: TRBD1
CDR3 length: 16
clone size: -

CDR3 DNA: TGCGCCAGCAGCCCCGACAGGGACTGGACTGAAGCTTTCTTT
CDR3 protein: CASSPDRDWTEAFF
V gene: TRBV10-1
J gene: TRBJ1-1
D gene: TRBD1
CDR3 length: 14
clone size: -

CDR3 DNA: TGTGCCAGCAGTGGACAGGGGGTGGAGACCCAGTACTTC
CDR3 protein: CASSGQGVETQYF
V gene: TRBV2
J gene: TRBJ2-5
D gene: TRBD1
CDR3 length: 13
clone size: -

CDR3 DNA: TGTGCCAGCGACGACAGGGTGAACGATGGCTACACCTTC
CDR3 protein: CASDDRVNDGYTF
V gene: TRBV6-6
J gene: TRBJ1-2
D gene: TRBD1
CDR3 length: 13
clone size: -

CDR3 DNA: TGTGCCAGCAGTTACATGTTCGGGATGGGGGAGACCCAGTACTTC
CDR3 protein: CASSYMFGMGETQYF
V gene: TRBV6-2/TRBV6-3
J gene: TRBJ2-5
D gene: -
CDR3 length: 15
clone size: -

CDR3 DNA: TGTGCCAGCAGTGAATTTGGGGCTACAATTCCCTACAATGAGCAGTTCTTC
CDR3 protein: CASSEFGATIPYNEQFF
V gene: TRBV6-1
J gene: TRBJ2-1
D gene: -
CDR3 length: 17
clone size: -

CDR3 DNA: TGCGCCAGCAGCTTGGTGGGGAGCTCCTATAATTCACCCCTCCACTTT
CDR3 protein: CASSLVGSSYNSPLHF
V gene: TRBV5-1
J gene: TRBJ1-6
D gene: -
CDR3 length: 16
clone size: -

CDR3 DNA: TGTGCCAGCAGCTTAGCGGCGGCCGGGGGGACCCAGTACTTC
CDR3 protein: CASSLAAAGGTQYF
V gene: TRBV7-9
J gene: TRBJ2-5
D gene: -
CDR3 length: 14
clone size: -

CDR3 DNA: TGTGCCAGCAGTTACAGTGGGGAAAGGGGACCCCAGCATTTT
CDR3 protein: CASSYSGERGPQHF
V gene: TRBV6-5
J gene: TRBJ1-5
D gene: -
CDR3 length: 14
clone size: once

CDR3 DNA: TGTGCCAGTAGTATTCTCCCGGCTAGCGGGACCACCACAGATACGCAGTATTTT
CDR3 protein: CASSILPASGTTTDTQYF
V gene: TRBV19
J gene: TRBJ2-3
D gene: TRBD2
CDR3 length: 18
clone size: -

CDR3 DNA: TGTGCCAGCAGTGGAGGTGGGAATGAGCAGTTCTTC
CDR3 protein: CASSGGGNEQFF
V gene: TRBV2
J gene: TRBJ2-1
D gene: -
CDR3 length: 12
clone size: -

CDR3 DNA: TGTGCCAGCAGCGTTAGCGGGAGGGTTAACACCGGGGAGCTGTTTTTT
CDR3 protein: CASSVSGRVNTGELFF
V gene: TRBV9
J gene: TRBJ2-2
D gene: TRBD2
CDR3 length: 16
clone size: -

CDR3 DNA: TGCGCCAGCAGCCTACGGACAGGGGGACTCACTGAAGCTTTCTTT
CDR3 protein: CASSLRTGGLTEAFF
V gene: TRBV5-1
J gene: TRBJ1-1
D gene: TRBD1
CDR3 length: 15
clone size: -

CDR3 DNA: TGCGCCAGCAGCTTTGGCGGGCACACAGATACGCAGTATTTT
CDR3 protein: CASSFGGHTDTQYF
V gene: TRBV5-1
J gene: TRBJ2-3
D gene: -
CDR3 length: 14
clone size: -

CDR3 DNA: TGTGCCAGTAGTATAGGGAGCGGGAGCTCCTACAATGAGCAGTTCTTC
CDR3 protein: CASSIGSGSSYNEQFF
V gene: TRBV19
J gene: TRBJ2-1
D gene: TRBD2
CDR3 length: 16
clone size: -

CDR3 DNA: TGTGCCAGCAGCAATAGCTTCGGGGAGCTGTTTTTT
CDR3 protein: CASSNSFGELFF
V gene: TRBV7-9
J gene: TRBJ2-2
D gene: -
CDR3 length: 12
clone size: -

CDR3 DNA: TGTGCCAGCAGTTACCGACAGGGGGCCCTATCGGGCGAGCAGTACTTC
CDR3 protein: CASSYRQGALSGEQYF
V gene: TRBV6-5
J gene: TRBJ2-7
D gene: TRBD1
CDR3 length: 16
clone size: -

CDR3 DNA: TGCGCCAGCAGCCCAGGACAGGGGACCTACAATGAGCAGTTCTTC
CDR3 protein: CASSPGQGTYNEQFF
V gene: TRBV4-3
J gene: TRBJ2-1
D gene: TRBD1
CDR3 length: 15
clone size: -